The 15 T cell receptor beta chains below all came from one sample that was sequenced in a study of T cells in Graves' hyperthyroidism and ophthalmopathy. RNA transcripts provided the source from which TCR beta CDR3 regions were amplified. A first-round RT-PCR of the TCR CDR3 used the HTBI primer set. TCRdb reprocessed the multiplex PCR reads via MiXCR and lists one record per CDR3 protein. The table lists a few hundred thousand distinct CDR3 sequences, 13% of them singletons. Sequenced input: blood. The receptor source for this set is a young man with Graves' hyperthyroidism that later progressed to Graves' ophthalmopathy.

This clonotype was picked up many times. V usage is TRBV12-3 or TRBV12-4 and J usage is TRBJ2-7; TRBD1 might be the D (6 bases). The V end was cut by 5 bases, the J end by 3 bases, with 11 bases between. The CDR3 is made up of 13 amino acids. DNA of the CDR3: TGTGCCAGCAGTATAGGGGACATCTACGAGCAGTACTTC. It translates to CASSIGDIYEQYF.

The chain employs TRBV5-1 and TRBJ2-5, with D perhaps matching TRBD2 (5 bases). Germline-derived CDR1 and CDR2 are SGHRS and YFSETQ. The V end lost 3 bases, the J end lost 7 bases, and 16 bases lay between the germline ends. The CDR3 loop spans 14 amino acids. In DNA, the CDR3 is TGCGCCAGCAGCTCCGTGGGATTTCGGGGGACCCAGTACTTC. Protein: CASSSVGFRGTQYF.

This clonotype was detected many times. The rearrangement joins TRBV12-3 or TRBV12-4 to TRBJ1-2, with 7 bases aligning to TRBD1. The CDR3 is 18 residues long. J gave up 4 bases and V 6 bases, and 20 bases lay outside the gene matches. CDR3 residues: CASSHAPGQQSLTYGYTF. The CDR3 DNA sequence: TGTGCCAGCAGCCACGCTCCGGGACAGCAATCCCTTACCTATGGCTACACCTTC.

The sample holds a few counts of this clonotype. The chain joins TRBV5-1 to TRBJ1-1; D remains unclear. V was trimmed by 4 bases and J by 0 bases, leaving 10 bases between them. Per germline, CDR1 SGHRS and CDR2 YFSETQ. This CDR3 is 14 amino acids long. The CDR3 region has the DNA TGCGCCAGCAGCCGCCAGCCCCTGAACACTGAAGCTTTCTTT. Protein: CASSRQPLNTEAFF. The entire variable domain, with the rest obtained from reference TRBV5-1 and TRBJ1-1, is as follows: KAGVTQTPRYLIKTRGQQVTLSCSPISGHRSVSWYQQTPGQGLQFLFEYFSETQRNKGNFPGRFSGRQFSNSRSEMNVSTLELGDSALYLCASSRQPLNTEAFFGQGTRLTVV.

DNA for the CDR3: TGCAGCGTTGGGCCCTCCGGGACAGGCTACGAGCAGTACTTC. Amino acids: CSVGPSGTGYEQYF. The V and J genes are TRBV29-1 and TRBJ2-7; the match to TRBD1 covers 8 bases. The CDR3 has 14 amino acids. CDR1 is SQVTM, CDR2 ANQGSEA, per germline. V shed 4 bases and J 3 bases; nucleotides not matched to a gene: 8.

The count of this clonotype is one. The rearrangement joins TRBV10-1 to TRBJ2-2; 9 nucleotides match TRBD2. The CDR3 totals 15 residues. Germline CDR1 reads WNHNN; CDR2 reads SYGVQD (reference sequence). V lost 4 bases and J lost 3; bases outside the gene matches: 3. The CDR3 loop reads CASSGGLADTGELFF. Here the CDR3 DNA reads TGCGCCAGCAGTGGGGGACTAGCTGACACCGGGGAGCTGTTTTTT.

This clonotype was seen at least ten times. The chain couples TRBV2 to TRBJ2-2; the match to TRBD2 covers 8 bases. The CDR3 runs 15 residues. Looked up from germline, CDR1 is SNHLY and CDR2 is FYNNEI. Trimming removed 2 bases from V and 7 bases from J; junction bases left unmatched: 6. In nucleotides, the CDR3 is TGTGCCAGCAGTGAATACGGGGGGGCCGTCGGGGAGCTGTTTTTT. It encodes CASSEYGGAVGELFF.

This clonotype was recorded at least ten times. The V call is TRBV9, the J call TRBJ1-1; 8 bases are a match to TRBD1. Germline lookup yields CDR1 SGDLS and CDR2 YYNGEE. Trimming removed 4 bases from V and 3 bases from J; junction bases left unmatched: 8. The CDR3 contains 15 residues. CDR3 region: CASSRQGALDTEAFF. The DNA for the CDR3 is TGTGCCAGCAGCAGGCAGGGGGCGTTAGACACTGAAGCTTTCTTT.

The sample holds a few counts of this clonotype. This chain links TRBV6-5 with TRBJ2-3, with no clear D. The CDR3 is 12 residues long. V dropped 2 bases and J dropped 5 bases, with 5 bases sitting between them. CDR1 is MNHEY, CDR2 SVGAGI, per germline. In DNA, the CDR3 is TGTGCCAGCAGTTACGGGCAAGATACGCAGTATTTT. Translating gives CASSYGQDTQYF.

This clonotype occurred a few times. The chain recombines TRBV19 with TRBJ2-3; TRBD1 aligns across 7 bases. Germline V lookup: CDR1 LNHDA, CDR2 SQIVND (reference sequence). V was pared by 2 bases and J by 1 base, with 3 bases of the junction left unmatched. The CDR3 is 15 amino acids. The CDR3 nucleotides read TGTGCCAGTAGTATAATGCAGGGGGGCACAGATACGCAGTATTTT. This encodes CASSIMQGGTDTQYF.

This clonotype was observed at least ten times. CDR3 DNA: TGTGCCAGCAGGGTGACAGGAGATAGCAATCAGCCCCAGCATTTT. This sequence encodes CASRVTGDSNQPQHF. The V gene is TRBV6-1, the J gene TRBJ1-5; weak D call: TRBD1 (6 bases). The germline V gene encodes CDR1 MNHNS and CDR2 SASEGT. This CDR3 is 15 amino acids long. V was clipped by 6 bases and J by 0 bases, with 12 bases between them.

The gene calls are TRBV5-1 and TRBJ1-1, with D unclear. V lost 5 bases and J lost 1, with 12 bases in between. The germline V gene encodes CDR1 SGHRS and CDR2 YFSETQ. The CDR3 is 14 residues long. CDR3 residues: CASRVWSGNTEAFF. CDR3 coding DNA: TGCGCCAGCAGGGTTTGGTCGGGGAACACTGAAGCTTTCTTT.

This chain joins TRBV19 and TRBJ2-5; TRBD1 might be the D (5 bases). The length of the CDR3 is 15 residues. V dropped 3 bases and J dropped 4 bases, with 15 bases sitting between them. Germline V gene data show CDR1 as LNHDA and CDR2 as SQIVND (reference sequence). The DNA of the CDR3 is TGTGCCAGTAGTATTTCCAGGGATAAAGGAGAGACCCAGTACTTC. This gives the protein CASSISRDKGETQYF.

A few counts support this clonotype. The CDR3 reads CASRAGGGRGQPQHF. CDR3 DNA: TGTGCCAGTAGAGCTGGAGGGGGGCGAGGACAGCCCCAGCATTTT. This chain links TRBV19 with TRBJ1-5, with D possibly being TRBD1 (6 bases). Germline assignment: CDR1 LNHDA and CDR2 SQIVND (reference sequence). This CDR3 comprises 15 residues. Trimming pared 6 bases from V and 7 bases from J, leaving 19 bases between.

This clonotype was counted at least ten times. The chain uses TRBV5-1 and TRBJ1-4; no clear D. Germline CDR1 reads SGHRS; CDR2 reads YFSETQ. Trimming removed 0 bases from V and 7 bases from J, with 13 bases in between. The length of the CDR3 is 15 residues. The chain's CDR3 is CASSLGSAWGEKLFF. In DNA form, the CDR3 reads TGCGCCAGCAGCTTGGGTTCAGCCTGGGGTGAAAAACTGTTTTTT.